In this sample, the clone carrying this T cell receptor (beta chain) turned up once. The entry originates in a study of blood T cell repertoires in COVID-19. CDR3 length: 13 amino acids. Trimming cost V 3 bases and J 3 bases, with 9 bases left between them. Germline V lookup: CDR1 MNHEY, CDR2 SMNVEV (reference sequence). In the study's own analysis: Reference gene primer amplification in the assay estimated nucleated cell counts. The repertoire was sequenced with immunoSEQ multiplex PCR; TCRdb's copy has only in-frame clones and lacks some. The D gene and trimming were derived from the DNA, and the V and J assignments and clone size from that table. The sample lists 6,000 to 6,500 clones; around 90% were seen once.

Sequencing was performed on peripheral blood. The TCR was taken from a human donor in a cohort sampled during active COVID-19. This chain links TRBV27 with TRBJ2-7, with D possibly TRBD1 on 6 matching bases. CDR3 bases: TGTGCCAGCAGTTTCAACAGGGACTACGAGCAGTACTTC. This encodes CASSFNRDYEQYF.